This TCR beta chain was captured by sequencing in a study of OX40 agonist ivuxolimab in advanced cancers. Data came from immunoSEQ multiplex PCR; TCRdb stores just in-frame clones and leaves some out. The sample consists of about 70,000 clones, roughly nine tenths of them appearing once. The CDR3 totals 15 residues. Germline CDR1 is LNHNV and CDR2 is YYDKDF (reference sequence). The V end lost 3 bases, the J end lost 1 base, and 10 bases lay between the germline ends. V usage is TRBV15 and J usage is TRBJ2-1; D is perhaps TRBD1 (5 bases). This clonotype was obtained from an adult with an advanced solid tumor such as melanoma, head and neck, liver or kidney cancer. Sequencing was performed on CD4+ or CD8+ T cells sorted from blood, taken in a trial of the OX40 agonist ivuxolimab. The CDR3 DNA sequence: TGTGCCACCAGCAGTGCAGGGTCGTCCTACAATGAGCAGTTCTTC. It yields the protein CATSSAGSSYNEQFF. The full variable domain, rest sourced from reference TRBV15 and TRBJ2-1, is DAMVIQNPRYQVTQFGKPVTLSCSQTLNHNVMYWYQQKSSQAPKLLFHYYDKDFNNEADTPDNFQSRRPNTSFCFLDIRSPGLGDTAMYLCATSSAGSSYNEQFFGPGTRLTVL.